The clone carrying this T cell receptor (beta chain) came up a few times. The CDR3 is made up of 16 amino acids. J gave up 0 bases and V 3 bases, and 4 bases lay outside the gene matches. Germline assignment: CDR1 ENHRY and CDR2 SYGVKD. This entry comes from a study of identical twins. TCRdb processed the 5' RACE reads anew with MiXCR; each CDR3 protein has one entry. The repertoire holds about 530,000 distinct CDR3 sequences, with around 24% as singletons. In addition, the sample was reused for a study of yellow fever vaccine responses in identical twins.

The sequence was obtained from a woman aged 18-35 years in good health. The chain links TRBV10-3 to TRBJ2-1; 8 nucleotides match TRBD2. Sample: CD4+ T cells sorted from blood. The CDR3 sequence is CAISDQRGSSYNEQFF. CDR3 sequence (DNA): TGTGCCATCAGTGACCAGCGGGGGAGCTCCTACAATGAGCAGTTCTTC.